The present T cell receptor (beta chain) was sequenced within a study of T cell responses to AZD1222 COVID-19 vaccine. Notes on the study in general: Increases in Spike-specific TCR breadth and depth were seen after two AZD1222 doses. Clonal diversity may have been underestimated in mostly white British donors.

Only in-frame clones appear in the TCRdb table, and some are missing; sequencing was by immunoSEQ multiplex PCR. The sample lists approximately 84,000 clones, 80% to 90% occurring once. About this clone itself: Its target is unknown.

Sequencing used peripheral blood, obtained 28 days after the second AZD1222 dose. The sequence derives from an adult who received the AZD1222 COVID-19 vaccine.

This CDR3 is CASSETVGPAYEQYF. The CDR3 nucleotides read TGTGCCAGCAGTGAAACCGTGGGGCCAGCATACGAGCAGTACTTC. This rearrangement joins TRBV2 to TRBJ2-7, with a possible D match to TRBD1 (5 bases). V lost 2 bases, J lost 4 bases, and 15 bases lay in between. The CDR3 loop spans 15 amino acids. Germline V gene data show CDR1 as SNHLY and CDR2 as FYNNEI.